This TCR beta chain came from a study of CD4 T cells in relation to SARS-CoV-2 and coronaviruses. Study in general: After roughly eleven days of antigen culture, PBMC TCR beta CDR3s were sequenced. The HLA restriction of the shared crossreactive spike epitopes was mapped. Study-wide findings and caveats: In 55% to 75% of donors, memory CD4+ clonotypes crossrecognized SARS-CoV-2 and at least one common cold coronavirus spike.

The unexposed donors gave CD4+ T cells in about 2011-2018, prior to COVID-19. Isolation of CD4+ T cells took place after about 9 days in culture. As cell numbers allowed, unexposed-donor CD4+ T cells faced SARS-CoV-2 S/N and four cold-coronavirus spikes. Some clones are missing from TCRdb's copy, which holds only in-frame ones; the method was immunoSEQ multiplex PCR. The repertoire consists of under 20,000 clones, with approximately 75% occurring once and the leading ten covering 15% to 18%. The CDR3 is 14 residues long. V lost 2 bases and J 4 bases, leaving 12 bases between the germline ends. The germline CDR1 and CDR2 sequences are SGHRS and YFSETQ. Details on this clone: Its antigen is unidentified.

Material: CD4+ T cells from PBMCs, cultured in vitro. J is TRBJ1-1 and V is TRBV5-1; no clear D gene. The receptor comes from a human donor in good health. The CDR3 is CASSFTWGGTEAFF. The CDR3 region has the DNA TGCGCCAGCAGCTTCACATGGGGTGGCACTGAAGCTTTCTTT.